This T cell receptor (beta chain) emerged from a study of shared clonotypes between healthy human individuals. Turning to this clone: The target antigen is unknown.

Study-level points and caveats: Clonotypes not shared had lower generation probabilities than those common to all four donors. Clonotype sharing among donors was thought likely to change with sequencing depth. When naive CD4 clonotypes were compared across a few donors, 4% to 5.5% were shared.

Method: immunoSEQ multiplex PCR; TCRdb's copy keeps in-frame clones and lacks some. The sample comprises 2 million to 2.5 million clones, roughly 93% of which are singletons, and about 0.38% rests with the top ten. Those who donated, Caucasian adults without exception, all lived in Nashville, Tennessee. The ends were cut back, 7 bases at V and 4 bases at J, with 14 bases in the middle. The CDR3 runs 14 residues. The germline CDR1 and CDR2 sequences are SGHVS and FQNEAQ. The chain carries TRBV7-8 and TRBJ1-3; D is perhaps TRBD1 (6 bases). The TCR sequence derives from a man aged 18 to 30 in good health. Some clones in this sample may be carry-over from other donors' samples. Sequenced sample: naive CD4+ T cells from PBMCs. The subset here: CD45RA+ positively selected. The CDR3 here is CASTRGGSGNTIYF. As DNA, the CDR3 is TGTGCCAGCACCCGCGGGGGCTCGGGAAACACCATATATTTT.